This T cell receptor (beta chain) was identified during a study of somatic mutations in cytotoxic T cells in rheumatoid arthritis. Overall study context: Blood samples of about 30 ml were drawn from patients (in EDTA) right after diagnosis and before any treatment. Findings of the study overall: For patients with rheumatoid arthritis, CD8+ clonality went up with age, while healthy controls showed no such change.

Positive magnetic bead selection, which isolated the CD4+ and CD8+ cells, was followed by a flow cytometry check of purity. Remarks on this clone: Antigen unknown.

In the source study's methods: Seldom did patient CD8+ clones exceeding 1% match published virus-specific TCRB sequences. The table came from immunoSEQ multiplex PCR; TCRdb's copy has only in-frame clones and leaves some out. The V and J calls and clone size are taken from that table; D and trimming were inferred from the DNA. The sample includes 20,000 to 25,000 clones, roughly 80% of them seen just once. V lost 0 bases, J lost 3 bases, and 11 bases lay in between. The CDR3 runs 15 residues. Per germline, CDR1 LNHDA and CDR2 SQIVND (reference sequence). The TCR was taken from an adult with rheumatoid arthritis. Sequencing used CD8+ T cells sorted from blood. The chain links TRBV19 to TRBJ1-2, with no clear D. CDR3 protein: CASSIDTEIYYGYTF. CDR3 sequence (DNA): TGTGCCAGTAGTATAGATACCGAGATCTACTATGGCTACACCTTC.